The 4 T cell receptor beta chains listed next were all sequenced from one sample in a study of human T cells and chemical hapten exposure. A single record per CDR3 protein comes from TCRdb applying MiXCR to the RACE reads. This sample has over 70,000 distinct CDR3 sequences, with approximately 11% found just once. As to time point: patch test 3, about 24 weeks after DPC sensitization. Treatment indicated: therapeutic diphenylcyclopropenone sensitization with weekly scalp DPC. The material was whole blood, obtained in connection with sensitization to the hapten diphenylcyclopropenone (DPC). The receptors stem from a young woman with alopecia areata. Some clones in this sample may be carry-over from other donors' samples.

CDR3 nucleotides: TGCAGTGCTAGCCGGACTAGCGGGGGCACAGATACGCAGTATTTT. It specifies CSASRTSGGTDTQYF. V and J are TRBV20-1 and TRBJ2-3, with 12 bases lining up with TRBD2. The CDR3 has 15 amino acids. Germline V CDR1 and CDR2: DFQATT, SNEGSKA (reference sequence). Germline trimming cut 3 bases from V and 1 base from J; bases unmatched to any gene: 2.

This clonotype was picked up many times. The chain links TRBV5-1 to TRBJ2-3, with D perhaps TRBD1 or TRBD2 (7 bases each). The V gene's germline CDR1 is SGHRS and CDR2 YFSETQ. V lost 4 bases to trimming and J lost 5 bases, with 14 bases between them. The CDR3 consists of 14 residues. The CDR3 reads CASSQGGLQDTQYF. The CDR3 DNA reads as TGCGCCAGCAGCCAGGGGGGGCTTCAAGATACGCAGTATTTT.

This chain joins TRBV4-1 and TRBJ2-3; the match to TRBD2 covers 10 bases. There are 18 residues in the CDR3. After removal of 8 bases from V and 2 bases from J, the junction contained 16 bases not matched to a gene. From germline, CDR1 is MGHRA and CDR2 YSYEKL. The CDR3 nucleotides are TGCGCCAGCTCTACCGCGAGAATAGCGGGGGGCAACACAGATACGCAGTATTTT. It specifies CASSTARIAGGNTDTQYF.

This clonotype was counted a few times. The chain has TRBV15 and TRBJ2-2; TRBD1 is a possible D gene (6 bases). CDR1 LNHNV and CDR2 YYDKDF come from the germline V gene (reference sequence). The CDR3 extends over 16 amino acids. V gave up 1 base and J gave up 5 bases, with 14 bases separating them. CDR3 in amino acids: CATSRANRVITGELFF. CDR3 DNA: TGTGCCACCAGCAGAGCAAACAGGGTTATAACCGGGGAGCTGTTTTTT.